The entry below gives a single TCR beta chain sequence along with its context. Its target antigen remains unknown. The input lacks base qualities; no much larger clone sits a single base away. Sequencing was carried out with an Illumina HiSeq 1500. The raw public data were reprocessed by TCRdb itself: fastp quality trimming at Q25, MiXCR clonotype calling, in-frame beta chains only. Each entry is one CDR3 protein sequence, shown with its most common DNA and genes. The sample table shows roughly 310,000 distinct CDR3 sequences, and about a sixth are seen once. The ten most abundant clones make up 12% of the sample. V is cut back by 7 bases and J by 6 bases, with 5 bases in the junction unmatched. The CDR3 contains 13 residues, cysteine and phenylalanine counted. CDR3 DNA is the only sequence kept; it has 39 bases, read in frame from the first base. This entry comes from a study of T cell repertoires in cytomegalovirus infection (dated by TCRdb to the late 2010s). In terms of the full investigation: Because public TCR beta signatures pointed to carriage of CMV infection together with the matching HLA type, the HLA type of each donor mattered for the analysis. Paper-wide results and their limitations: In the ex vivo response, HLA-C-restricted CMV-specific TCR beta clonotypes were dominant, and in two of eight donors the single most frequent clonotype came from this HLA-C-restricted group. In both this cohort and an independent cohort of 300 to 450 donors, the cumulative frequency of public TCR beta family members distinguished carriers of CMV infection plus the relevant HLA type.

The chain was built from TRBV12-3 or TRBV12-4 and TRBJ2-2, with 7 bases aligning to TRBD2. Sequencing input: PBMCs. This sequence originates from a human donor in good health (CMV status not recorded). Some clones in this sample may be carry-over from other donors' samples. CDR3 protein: CASTYRGAGELFF. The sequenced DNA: TGTGCCAGCACGTATCGGGGGGCCGGGGAGCTGTTTTTT.